The clone carrying this TCR beta chain showed up just a few times. V shed 0 bases, J shed 5 bases, and the junction held 9 bases outside the gene matches. This CDR3 comprises 16 residues. Germline V gene lookup returns CDR1 MNHNS and CDR2 SASEGT. The data derive from a study of T cell repertoires in cytomegalovirus infection. One entry per CDR3 protein results from TCRdb running MiXCR on the reads. The sample has 310,000 or so distinct CDR3 sequences; roughly 24% are singletons. The sequence was obtained from a human donor in good health (CMV status not recorded). Some clones in this sample may be carry-over from other donors' samples. The genes are TRBV6-1 and TRBJ2-5; 7 bases are shared with TRBD2. The sample comprised PBMCs. CDR3 region: CASSEAWGGLRETQYF. In DNA, the CDR3 is TGTGCCAGCAGTGAAGCATGGGGAGGGTTGAGGGAGACCCAGTACTTC.